What follows are 19 T cell receptor beta chains derived from one specimen sequenced in a study of shared clonotypes between healthy human individuals. Libraries were prepared by immunoSEQ multiplex PCR; TCRdb keeps only in-frame clonotypes and omits some of them. The sample carries 2 million to 2.5 million clones, approximately 95% recorded once. The specimen sequenced was naive CD4+ T cells from PBMCs. The subset was: CD45RA+ positively selected. The receptors stem from a man between 18 and 29 years old in good health. Some clones in this sample may be carry-over from other donors' samples.

This chain joins TRBV12-5 and TRBJ2-3; D is perhaps TRBD2 (6 bases). Germline CDR1 reads LGHNT; CDR2 reads FRNRAP. The CDR3 loop spans 12 amino acids. Trimming cost V 5 bases and J 4 bases, with 7 bases left between them. DNA of the CDR3: TGTGCTAGTGGTCGCGGGGCAGATACGCAGTATTTT. Translating it yields CASGRGADTQYF.

CDR3 sequence (DNA): TGTGCCAGCAGTTACGTAGAGGGCTACGAGCAGTACTTC. It yields the protein CASSYVEGYEQYF. The genes are TRBV6-6 and TRBJ2-7; D is perhaps TRBD2 (5 bases). This CDR3 comprises 13 residues. Trimming left V 2 bases short and J 3 bases short, with 8 bases between. Per the germline V gene, CDR1 is MNHNY and CDR2 is SVGAGI (reference sequence).

With respect to this clone: The same CDR3 can be traced to other DNA sequences in this sample. V is TRBV2 and J is TRBJ2-7; a possible D gene is TRBD1 (5 bases). The CDR3 length is 12 residues. V was pared by 6 bases and J by 2 bases, with 8 bases between. Germline lookup yields CDR1 SNHLY and CDR2 FYNNEI. The CDR3 reads CASSQGPYEQYF. CDR3 DNA sequence: TGTGCCAGCAGCCAGGGTCCCTACGAGCAGTACTTC.

This clone came up once. The chain recombines TRBV27 with TRBJ2-6; a weak D match, TRBD2 (6 bases). The CDR3 is 18 residues long. Germline V gives CDR1 MNHEY, CDR2 SMNVEV (reference sequence). Between the trimmed V and J ends, which lost 3 bases and 1 base, there was a span of 16 bases. The DNA of the CDR3 is TGTGCCAGCAGTTTTATCGCGGGGAGCTCTTCTGGGGCCAACGTCCTGACTTTC. Translation: CASSFIAGSSSGANVLTF.

In its sample, this clone was seen once. The J gene is TRBJ2-1, the V gene TRBV5-1, with 8 nucleotides matching TRBD1. CDR1 is SGHRS and CDR2 is YFSETQ in the germline V gene. The CDR3 spans 14 residues. V was clipped by 0 bases and J by 10 bases; unmatched bases: 6. CDR3 nucleotide sequence: TGCGCCAGCAGCTTGGGTCAGGGGGCGGAGGAGCAGTTCTTC. It translates to CASSLGQGAEEQFF.

The chain has TRBV10-2 and TRBJ1-1; D is undetermined. There are 16 residues in the CDR3. The germline gives CDR1 WSHSY, CDR2 SAAADI. The V end lost 5 bases, the J end lost 4 bases, and 20 bases lay between the germline ends. The CDR3 loop is CASSKQTLRYGTEAFF. The CDR3 DNA is TGCGCCAGCAGTAAGCAGACCCTCAGGTATGGCACTGAAGCTTTCTTT.

The chain combines TRBV28 with TRBJ2-5; 12 positions match TRBD1. Germline V CDR1 and CDR2: MDHEN, SYDVKM. The CDR3 runs to 15 residues. The ends lost 5 bases at V and 7 bases at J; junction bases unmatched: 8. The chain's CDR3 is CASSPGGQGAPTQYF. The CDR3, as DNA: TGTGCCAGCAGTCCGGGGGGACAGGGGGCCCCGACCCAGTACTTC.

The rearrangement joins TRBV6-5 to TRBJ1-5; TRBD1 matches at 7 bases. Germline V lookup: CDR1 MNHEY, CDR2 SVGAGI. J lost 4 bases, V lost 6 bases, and 9 bases had no gene match. The CDR3 has 15 amino acids. The DNA for the CDR3 is TGTGCCAGCAGGACAACGGCAGGGGGGAATCAGCCCCAGCATTTT. Amino acids: CASRTTAGGNQPQHF.

The DNA for the CDR3 is TGTGCCAGCAGCGTAGGGGAGCAACGGGGAAACACTGAAGCTTTCTTT. Amino acids: CASSVGEQRGNTEAFF. This chain joins TRBV9 and TRBJ1-1, with D hard to call. The germline CDR1 and CDR2 sequences are SGDLS and YYNGEE. The CDR3 is made up of 16 amino acids. V lost 0 bases and J lost 2, with 14 bases in between.

This chain uses TRBV5-1 with TRBJ1-4; perhaps TRBD1 as D (5 bases). Deletions cut 0 bases from V and 8 bases from J, with 8 bases between. The germline V gene has CDR1 SGHRS and CDR2 YFSETQ. The CDR3 runs to 13 residues. The CDR3 sequence is CASSLDRHEKLFF. The CDR3 bases are TGCGCCAGCAGCTTGGACAGGCACGAAAAACTGTTTTTT.

This clone appeared a few times. Additional DNA sequences in this sample encode the identical CDR3. The chain links TRBV18 to TRBJ2-5; D uncertain. The CDR3 sequence is 12 residues long. From germline, CDR1 is KGHSH and CDR2 LQKENI. V lost 3 bases to trimming and J lost 2 bases, with 4 bases between them. The CDR3 reads CASSPQQETQYF. In DNA form, the CDR3 reads TGTGCCAGCTCACCTCAGCAAGAGACCCAGTACTTC.

The J gene is TRBJ1-2, the V gene TRBV28, with D perhaps TRBD1 (5 bases). CDR1 and CDR2 (germline): MDHEN, SYDVKM. V dropped 1 base and J dropped 8 bases, with 11 bases sitting between them. The CDR3 consists of 13 residues. For the CDR3, the DNA is TGTGCCAGCAGTTTATTATCAGGGAGAGGCTACACCTTC. It is translated as CASSLLSGRGYTF.

This chain connects TRBV11-2 to TRBJ2-1; D gene ambiguous. Per the germline V gene, CDR1 is SGHAT and CDR2 is FQNNGV. The CDR3 loop spans 13 amino acids. V dropped 3 bases and J dropped 9 bases, with 12 bases sitting between them. The CDR3 spells CASSFSESGEQFF. CDR3 sequence (DNA): TGTGCCAGCAGCTTCTCTGAGAGTGGTGAGCAGTTCTTC. Variable domain in full (rest from reference TRBV11-2 and TRBJ2-1): EAGVAQSPRYKIIEKRQSVAFWCNPISGHATLYWYQQILGQGPKLLIQFQNNGVVDDSQLPKDRFSAERLKGVDSTLKIQPAKLEDSAVYLCASSFSESGEQFFGPGTRLTVL.

The chain carries TRBV27 and TRBJ1-2; weak D call: TRBD1 (6 bases). The CDR3 loop spans 15 amino acids. Per germline, CDR1 MNHEY and CDR2 SMNVEV (reference sequence). The ends were cut back, 2 bases at V and 0 bases at J, with 10 bases in the middle. CDR3 sequence reads: CASSLGGGPNYGYTF. CDR3 DNA sequence: TGTGCCAGCAGTTTAGGCGGGGGCCCTAACTATGGCTACACCTTC.

The CDR3 nucleotides are TGTGCCAGCAGTGAATATGGACAGGGGAACACTGAAGCTTTCTTT. Its translation is CASSEYGQGNTEAFF. This chain links TRBV25-1 with TRBJ1-1; 8 bases fit TRBD1. The CDR3 covers 15 residues. Per germline, CDR1 MGHDK and CDR2 SYGVNS. J was trimmed by 1 base and V by 0 bases; bases with no gene match: 1.

The CDR3 bases are TGTGCCAGCAGCCAAGAGAGGACAGGGGGAGATGGCTACACCTTC. This gives the protein CASSQERTGGDGYTF. The genes are TRBV2 and TRBJ1-2; 10 nucleotides agree with TRBD1. V lost 6 bases, J lost 6 bases, and 10 bases stayed unmatched. This CDR3 region has 15 residues. The germline gives CDR1 SNHLY, CDR2 FYNNEI.

V gene TRBV27 combines with J gene TRBJ1-2; D perhaps matches TRBD1 (5 bases). V lost 5 bases and J 0 bases, leaving 19 bases between the germline ends. Germline V gives CDR1 MNHEY, CDR2 SMNVEV (reference sequence). This CDR3 has 17 residues. The CDR3: CASSPTGAGAANYGYTF. Here the CDR3 DNA reads TGTGCCAGCAGTCCCACCGGGGCGGGTGCTGCTAACTATGGCTACACCTTC.

The genes are TRBV28 and TRBJ1-2, with D unclear. The V gene's germline CDR1 is MDHEN and CDR2 SYDVKM. V was shortened by 9 bases and J by 0 bases, with 23 bases between the two germline ends. This CDR3 is built from 17 residues. The DNA of the CDR3 is TGTGCCAGTACTCCGCCCCCAGGCGGCTCGGCTAACTATGGCTACACCTTC. Translation: CASTPPPGGSANYGYTF.

The chain employs TRBV30 and TRBJ1-1, with D unclear. This CDR3 is 12 amino acids long. In germline, CDR1 is GTSNPN, CDR2 SVGIG (reference sequence). The germline V and J ends were trimmed by 5 bases and 8 bases, with 15 bases remaining between them. DNA for the CDR3: TGTGCCTGGCCGAGGCGGCCGGGAGAAGCTTTCTTT. It is translated as CAWPRRPGEAFF.